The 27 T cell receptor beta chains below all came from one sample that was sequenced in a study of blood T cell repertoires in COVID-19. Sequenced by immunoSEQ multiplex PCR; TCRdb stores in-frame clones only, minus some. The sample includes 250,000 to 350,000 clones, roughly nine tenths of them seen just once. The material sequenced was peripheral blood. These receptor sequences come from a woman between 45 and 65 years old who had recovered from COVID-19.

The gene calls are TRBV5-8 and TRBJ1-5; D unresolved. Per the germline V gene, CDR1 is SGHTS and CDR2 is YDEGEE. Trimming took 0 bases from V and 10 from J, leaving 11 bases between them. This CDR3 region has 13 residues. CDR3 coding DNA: TGTGCCAGCAGCTTGGTATCCGGTCAACCCCAGCATTTT. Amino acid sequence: CASSLVSGQPQHF.

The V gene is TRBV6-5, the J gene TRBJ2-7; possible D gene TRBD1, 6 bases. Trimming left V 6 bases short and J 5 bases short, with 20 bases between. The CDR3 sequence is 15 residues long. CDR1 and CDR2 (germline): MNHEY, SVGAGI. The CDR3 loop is CASRSPTGFPHEQYF. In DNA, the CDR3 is TGTGCCAGCAGATCCCCGACAGGATTCCCCCACGAGCAGTACTTC.

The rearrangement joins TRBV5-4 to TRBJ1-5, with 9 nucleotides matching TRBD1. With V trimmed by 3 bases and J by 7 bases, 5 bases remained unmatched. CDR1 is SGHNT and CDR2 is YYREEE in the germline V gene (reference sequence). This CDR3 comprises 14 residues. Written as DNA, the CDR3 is TGTGCCAGCAGCTCACAGGGGGCCGGGCAGCCCCAGCATTTT. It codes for CASSSQGAGQPQHF.

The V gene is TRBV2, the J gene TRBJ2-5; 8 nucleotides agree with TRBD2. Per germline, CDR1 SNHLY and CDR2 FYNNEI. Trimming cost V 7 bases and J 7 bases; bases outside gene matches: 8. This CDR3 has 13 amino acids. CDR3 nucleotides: TGTGCCAGCACCCCTTCCGGGGGGGCGACCCAGTACTTC. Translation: CASTPSGGATQYF.

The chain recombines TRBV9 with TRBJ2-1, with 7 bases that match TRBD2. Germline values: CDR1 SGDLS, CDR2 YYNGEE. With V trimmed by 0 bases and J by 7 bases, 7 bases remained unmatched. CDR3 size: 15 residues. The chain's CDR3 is CASSVAGGRVNEQFF. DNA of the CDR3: TGTGCCAGCAGCGTAGCTGGCGGGAGAGTGAATGAGCAGTTCTTC.

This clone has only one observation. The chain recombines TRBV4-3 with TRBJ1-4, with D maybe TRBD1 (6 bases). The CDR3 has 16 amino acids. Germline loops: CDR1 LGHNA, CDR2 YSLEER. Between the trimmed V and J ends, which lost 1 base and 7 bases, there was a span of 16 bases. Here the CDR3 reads CASSQGNREVAEKLFF. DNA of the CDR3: TGCGCCAGCAGCCAAGGGAACAGGGAAGTAGCTGAAAAACTGTTTTTT.

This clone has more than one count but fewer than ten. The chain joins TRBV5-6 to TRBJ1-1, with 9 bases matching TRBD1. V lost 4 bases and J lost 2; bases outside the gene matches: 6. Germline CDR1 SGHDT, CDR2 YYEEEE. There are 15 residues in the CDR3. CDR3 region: CASSPGTGRNTEAFF. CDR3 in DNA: TGTGCCAGCAGCCCCGGGACAGGGAGAAACACTGAAGCTTTCTTT.

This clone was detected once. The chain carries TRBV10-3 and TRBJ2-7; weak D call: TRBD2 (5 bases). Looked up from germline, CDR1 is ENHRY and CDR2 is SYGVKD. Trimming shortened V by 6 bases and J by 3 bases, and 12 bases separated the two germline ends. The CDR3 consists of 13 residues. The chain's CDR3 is CAIRTGKLYEQYF. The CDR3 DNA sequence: TGTGCCATCAGAACGGGGAAACTCTACGAGCAGTACTTC.

The CDR3 reads CAISDAYGGSTDTQYF. CDR3 nucleotide sequence: TGTGCCATCAGCGACGCCTATGGGGGGAGCACAGATACGCAGTATTTT. The chain links TRBV10-3 to TRBJ2-3, with D possibly matching TRBD2 (6 bases). This CDR3 spans 16 amino acids. Germline V gives CDR1 ENHRY, CDR2 SYGVKD. The V end lost 6 bases, the J end lost 0 bases, and 16 bases lay between the germline ends.

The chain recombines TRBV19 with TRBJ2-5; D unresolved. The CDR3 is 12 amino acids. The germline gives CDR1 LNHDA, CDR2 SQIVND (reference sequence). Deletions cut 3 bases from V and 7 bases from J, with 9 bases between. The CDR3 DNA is TGTGCCAGTAGTATTTCGTCGGGGACCCAGTACTTC. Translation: CASSISSGTQYF.

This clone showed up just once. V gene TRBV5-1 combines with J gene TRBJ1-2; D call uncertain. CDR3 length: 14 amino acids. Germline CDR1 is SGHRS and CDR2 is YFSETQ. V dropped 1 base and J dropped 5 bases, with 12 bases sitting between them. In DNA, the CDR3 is TGCGCCAGCAGCTTGACCAGCGGGGTTTATGGCTACACCTTC. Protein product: CASSLTSGVYGYTF.

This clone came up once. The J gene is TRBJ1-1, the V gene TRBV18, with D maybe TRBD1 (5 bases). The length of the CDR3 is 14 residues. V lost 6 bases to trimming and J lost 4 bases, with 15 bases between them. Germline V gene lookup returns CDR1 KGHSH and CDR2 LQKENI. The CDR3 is CASSVGGTGTEAFF. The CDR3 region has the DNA TGTGCCAGCTCCGTGGGGGGAACGGGCACTGAAGCTTTCTTT.

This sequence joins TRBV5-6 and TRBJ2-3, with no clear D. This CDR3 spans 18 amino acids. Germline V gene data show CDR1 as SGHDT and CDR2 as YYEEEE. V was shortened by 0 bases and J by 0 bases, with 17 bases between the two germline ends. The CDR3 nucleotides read TGTGCCAGCAGCTTGGAAATTTTCCCCGTGTTGAGCACAGATACGCAGTATTTT. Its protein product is CASSLEIFPVLSTDTQYF.

The CDR3 nucleotides are TGTGCCATCCCCAGGGTGGACAGGGGGAGAAGTGGCTACACCTTC. It codes for CAIPRVDRGRSGYTF. This chain joins TRBV10-3 and TRBJ1-2, with TRBD1 identical over 10 bases. Trimming at V came to 8 bases and at J to 7 bases, leaving 13 bases not matched to a gene. The V gene's germline CDR1 is ENHRY and CDR2 SYGVKD. This CDR3 contains 15 residues.

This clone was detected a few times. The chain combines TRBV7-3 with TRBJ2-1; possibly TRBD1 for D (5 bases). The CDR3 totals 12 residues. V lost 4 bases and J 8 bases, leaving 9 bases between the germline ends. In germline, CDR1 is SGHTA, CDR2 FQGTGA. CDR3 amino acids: CASSSEGDEQFF. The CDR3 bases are TGTGCCAGCAGCTCAGAAGGGGATGAGCAGTTCTTC.

CDR3 protein: CASSPTGATIYF. CDR3 sequence (DNA): TGTGCCAGCAGTCCCACTGGGGCCACCATATATTTT. The chain combines TRBV12-3 or TRBV12-4 with TRBJ1-3; the D gene is possibly TRBD1 (5 bases). The CDR3 length is 12 residues. The V and J ends lost 5 bases and 9 bases respectively, with 11 bases between them.

The CDR3 sequence is CATRAGGPSYEQYF. In nucleotides, the CDR3 is TGCGCCACCCGAGCGGGGGGGCCTTCCTACGAGCAGTACTTC. The V and J genes are TRBV10-2 and TRBJ2-7, with 10 bases matching TRBD2. This CDR3 has 14 residues. Trimming took 10 bases from V and 1 from J; bases not matched to a gene: 7. The germline V gene has CDR1 WSHSY and CDR2 SAAADI.

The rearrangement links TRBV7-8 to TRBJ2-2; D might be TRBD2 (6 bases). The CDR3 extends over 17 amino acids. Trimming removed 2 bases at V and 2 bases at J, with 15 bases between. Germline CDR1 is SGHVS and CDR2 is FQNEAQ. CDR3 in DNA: TGTGCCAGCAGCTTATTGCGGGGTAGCGGAAACACCGGGGAGCTGTTTTTT. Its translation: CASSLLRGSGNTGELFF.

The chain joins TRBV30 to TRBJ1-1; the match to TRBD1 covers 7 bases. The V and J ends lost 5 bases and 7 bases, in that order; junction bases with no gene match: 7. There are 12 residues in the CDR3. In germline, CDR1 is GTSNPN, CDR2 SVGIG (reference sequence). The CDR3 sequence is CAWEKGQLEAFF. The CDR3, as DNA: TGTGCCTGGGAGAAGGGACAGCTTGAAGCTTTCTTT.

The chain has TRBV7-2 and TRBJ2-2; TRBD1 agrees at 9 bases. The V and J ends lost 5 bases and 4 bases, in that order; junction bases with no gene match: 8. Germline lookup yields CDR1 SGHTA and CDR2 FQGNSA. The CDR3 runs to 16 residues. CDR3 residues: CASSPRRTGVTGELFF. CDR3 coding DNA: TGTGCCAGCAGCCCTAGGAGGACAGGGGTCACCGGGGAGCTGTTTTTT.

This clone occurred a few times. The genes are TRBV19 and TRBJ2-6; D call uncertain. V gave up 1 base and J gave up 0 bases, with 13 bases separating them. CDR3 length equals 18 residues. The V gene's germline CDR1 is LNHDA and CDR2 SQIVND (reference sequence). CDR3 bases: TGTGCCAGTAGTATAGTTCCCCCAGGTAGCTCTGGGGCCAACGTCCTGACTTTC. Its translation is CASSIVPPGSSGANVLTF. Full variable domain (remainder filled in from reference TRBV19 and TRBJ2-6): DGGITQSPKYLFRKEGQNVTLSCEQNLNHDAMYWYRQDPGQGLRLIYYSQIVNDFQKGDIAEGYSVSREKKESFPLTVTSAQKNPTAFYLCASSIVPPGSSGANVLTFGAGSRLTVL.

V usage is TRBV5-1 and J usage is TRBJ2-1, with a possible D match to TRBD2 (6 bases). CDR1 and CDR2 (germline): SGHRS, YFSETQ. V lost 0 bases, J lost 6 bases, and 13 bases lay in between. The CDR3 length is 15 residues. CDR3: CASSLALASGNEQFF. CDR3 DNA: TGCGCCAGCAGCTTGGCCCTAGCGAGTGGCAATGAGCAGTTCTTC.

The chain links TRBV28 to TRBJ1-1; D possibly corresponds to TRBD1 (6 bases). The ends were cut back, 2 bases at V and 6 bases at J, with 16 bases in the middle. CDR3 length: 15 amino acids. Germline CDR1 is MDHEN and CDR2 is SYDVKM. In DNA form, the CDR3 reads TGTGCCAGCAGTTTAGGGCTTGGGGGCCTTGCTGAAGCTTTCTTT. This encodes CASSLGLGGLAEAFF.

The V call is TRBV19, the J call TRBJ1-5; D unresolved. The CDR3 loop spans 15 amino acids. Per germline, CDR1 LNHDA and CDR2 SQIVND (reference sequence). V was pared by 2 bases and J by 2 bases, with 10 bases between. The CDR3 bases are TGTGCCAGTAGTATAAGTCCCCAGGGCAATCAGCCCCAGCATTTT. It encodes CASSISPQGNQPQHF.

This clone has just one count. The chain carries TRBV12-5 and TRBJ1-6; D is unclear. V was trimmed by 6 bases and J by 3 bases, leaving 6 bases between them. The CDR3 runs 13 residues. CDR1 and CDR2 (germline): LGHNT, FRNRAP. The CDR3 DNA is TGTGCTAGTGGCCGGGACTATAATTCACCCCTCCACTTT. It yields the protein CASGRDYNSPLHF.

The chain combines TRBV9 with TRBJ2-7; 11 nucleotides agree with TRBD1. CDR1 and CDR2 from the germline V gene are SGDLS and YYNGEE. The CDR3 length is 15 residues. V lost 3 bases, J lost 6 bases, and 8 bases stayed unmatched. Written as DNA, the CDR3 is TGTGCCAGCAGCGCGGGGACAGGGGGTTTGGGCGAGCAGTACTTC. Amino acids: CASSAGTGGLGEQYF.

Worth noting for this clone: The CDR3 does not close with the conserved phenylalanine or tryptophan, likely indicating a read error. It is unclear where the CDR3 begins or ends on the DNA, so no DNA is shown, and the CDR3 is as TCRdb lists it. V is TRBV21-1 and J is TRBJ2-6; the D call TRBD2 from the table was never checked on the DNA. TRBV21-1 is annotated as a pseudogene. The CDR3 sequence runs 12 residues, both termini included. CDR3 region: CASSKVQKKMRL.